The subject of this entry is one T cell receptor beta chain. Its target is unknown. Sequenced by immunoSEQ multiplex PCR; TCRdb stores in-frame clones only, minus some. The sample has 75,000 to 90,000 clones, around 82% seen once. The record originates from a study of lymphopenia after photon versus proton radiotherapy. Whole-study results and caveats: Authors raise, but do not show, better survival with proton therapy. After the lymphocyte nadir, photon-treated repertoires showed oligoclonal expansion, especially of CD8+ Temra cells.

The CDR3 length is 13 residues. Per germline, CDR1 SGHDT and CDR2 YYEEEE. V was pared by 4 bases and J by 3 bases, with 8 bases between. The receptor's source is a man between 60 and 75 years old with pancreatic cancer. This chain uses TRBV5-6 with TRBJ2-1; D is uncertain. This specimen consisted of peripheral blood, obtained from a patient treated with proton-based radiotherapy. DNA for the CDR3: TGTGCCAGCAGCGTAGACAACTACAATGAGCAGTTCTTC. Amino acid sequence: CASSVDNYNEQFF. Complete variable domain (other parts from reference TRBV5-6 and TRBJ2-1): DAGVTQSPTHLIKTRGQQVTLRCSPKSGHDTVSWYQQALGQGPQFIFQYYEEEERQRGNFPDRFSGHQFPNYSSELNVNALLLGDSALYLCASSVDNYNEQFFGPGTRLTVL.